One T cell receptor (beta chain) is described in this entry. This sample stems from a study of blood T cell repertoires in COVID-19. Study details: T cells, B-cell-depleted T cells, or PBMCs supplied cDNA or gDNA.

The CDR3 is 15 residues long. Unmatched junction bases numbered 8, after V lost 8 bases and J lost 3 bases. The V gene's germline CDR1 is SEHNR and CDR2 FQNEAQ (reference sequence). Original handling: Estimation of nucleated cell counts was performed using reference gene primer amplification. TCRdb's table, derived via immunoSEQ multiplex PCR, lists solely in-frame clones and lacks some. V, J and clone size are taken as reported in that table, and D and trimming were inferred from the DNA itself. The sample holds some 150,000 clones, roughly 85% seen once. What was sequenced was peripheral blood. This receptor was taken from a man between 70 and 80 years old with acute or convalescent COVID-19. The chain joins TRBV7-9 to TRBJ1-4; 8 bases line up with TRBD1. CDR3 sequence (DNA): TGTGCCAGCGGTGCAGGGGGCGCAGCTAATGAAAAACTGTTTTTT. Amino acids: CASGAGGAANEKLFF.